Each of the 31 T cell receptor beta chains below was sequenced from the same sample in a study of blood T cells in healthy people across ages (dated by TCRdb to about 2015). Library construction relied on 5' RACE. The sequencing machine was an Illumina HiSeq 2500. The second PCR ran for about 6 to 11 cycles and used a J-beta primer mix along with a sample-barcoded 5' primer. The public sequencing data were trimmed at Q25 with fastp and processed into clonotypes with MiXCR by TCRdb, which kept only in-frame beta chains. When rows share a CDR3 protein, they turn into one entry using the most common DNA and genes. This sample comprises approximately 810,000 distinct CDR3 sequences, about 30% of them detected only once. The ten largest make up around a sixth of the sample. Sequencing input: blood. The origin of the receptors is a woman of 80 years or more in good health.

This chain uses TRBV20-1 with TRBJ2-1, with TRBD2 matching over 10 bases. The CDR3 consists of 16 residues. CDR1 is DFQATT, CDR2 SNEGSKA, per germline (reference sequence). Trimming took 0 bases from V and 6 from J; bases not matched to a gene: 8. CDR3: CSAREGGLAMGNEQFF. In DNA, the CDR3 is TGCAGTGCTAGAGAAGGGGGACTAGCGATGGGCAATGAGCAGTTCTTC.

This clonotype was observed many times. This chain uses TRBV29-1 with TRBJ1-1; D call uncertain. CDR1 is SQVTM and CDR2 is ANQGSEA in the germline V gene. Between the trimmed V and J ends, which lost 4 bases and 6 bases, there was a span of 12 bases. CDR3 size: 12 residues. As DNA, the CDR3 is TGCAGCGTTGGGGCGGCAATCTCTGAAGCTTTCTTT. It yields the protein CSVGAAISEAFF.

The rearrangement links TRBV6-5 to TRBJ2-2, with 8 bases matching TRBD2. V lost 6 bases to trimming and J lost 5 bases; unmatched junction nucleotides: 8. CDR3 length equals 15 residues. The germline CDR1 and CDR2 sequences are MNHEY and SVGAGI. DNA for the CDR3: TGTGCCAGCAGCCGTACCGGGACTAGTACCGGGGAGCTGTTTTTT. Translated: CASSRTGTSTGELFF.

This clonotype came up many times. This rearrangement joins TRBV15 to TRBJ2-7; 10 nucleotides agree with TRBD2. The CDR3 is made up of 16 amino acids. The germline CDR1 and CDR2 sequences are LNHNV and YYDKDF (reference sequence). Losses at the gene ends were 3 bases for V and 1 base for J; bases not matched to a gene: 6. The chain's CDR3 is CATSRPIAGGSYEQYF. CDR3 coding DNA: TGTGCCACCAGCAGGCCGATAGCGGGGGGTTCCTACGAGCAGTACTTC. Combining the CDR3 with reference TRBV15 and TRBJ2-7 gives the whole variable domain DAMVIQNPRYQVTQFGKPVTLSCSQTLNHNVMYWYQQKSSQAPKLLFHYYDKDFNNEADTPDNFQSRRPNTSFCFLDIRSPGLGDTAMYLCATSRPIAGGSYEQYFGPGTRLTVT.

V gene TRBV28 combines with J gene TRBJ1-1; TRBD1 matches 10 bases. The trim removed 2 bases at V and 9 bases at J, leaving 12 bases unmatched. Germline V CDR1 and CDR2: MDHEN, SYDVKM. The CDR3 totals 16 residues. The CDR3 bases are TGTGCCAGCAGTTTAAGTTTGGGGACAGGGGCCGACAAAGCTTTCTTT. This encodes CASSLSLGTGADKAFF. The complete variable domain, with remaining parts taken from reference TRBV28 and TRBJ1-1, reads DVKVTQSSRYLVKRTGEKVFLECVQDMDHENMFWYRQDPGLGLRLIYFSYDVKMKEKGDIPEGYSVSREKKERFSLILESASTNQTSMYLCASSLSLGTGADKAFFGQGTRLTVV.

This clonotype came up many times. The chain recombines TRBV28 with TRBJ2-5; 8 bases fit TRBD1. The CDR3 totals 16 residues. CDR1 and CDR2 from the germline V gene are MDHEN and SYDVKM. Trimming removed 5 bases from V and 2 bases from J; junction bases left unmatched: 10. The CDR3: CASSRFGTGEQETQYF. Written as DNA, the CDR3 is TGTGCCAGCAGTAGATTTGGGACAGGCGAACAAGAGACCCAGTACTTC.

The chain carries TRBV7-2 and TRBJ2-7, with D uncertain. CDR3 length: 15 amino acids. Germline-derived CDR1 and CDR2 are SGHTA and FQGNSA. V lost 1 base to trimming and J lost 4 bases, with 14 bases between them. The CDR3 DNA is TGTGCCAGCAGCTTAGGCGGCAGCAGACGATACGAGCAGTACTTC. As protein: CASSLGGSRRYEQYF.

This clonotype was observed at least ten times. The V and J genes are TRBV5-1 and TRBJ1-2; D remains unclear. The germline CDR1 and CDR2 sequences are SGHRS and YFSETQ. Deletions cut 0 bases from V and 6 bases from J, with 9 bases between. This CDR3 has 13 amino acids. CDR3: CASSLEHSDGYTF. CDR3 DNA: TGCGCCAGCAGCTTGGAACATTCAGATGGCTACACCTTC. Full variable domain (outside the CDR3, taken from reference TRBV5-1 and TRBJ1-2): KAGVTQTPRYLIKTRGQQVTLSCSPISGHRSVSWYQQTPGQGLQFLFEYFSETQRNKGNFPGRFSGRQFSNSRSEMNVSTLELGDSALYLCASSLEHSDGYTFGSGTRLTVV.

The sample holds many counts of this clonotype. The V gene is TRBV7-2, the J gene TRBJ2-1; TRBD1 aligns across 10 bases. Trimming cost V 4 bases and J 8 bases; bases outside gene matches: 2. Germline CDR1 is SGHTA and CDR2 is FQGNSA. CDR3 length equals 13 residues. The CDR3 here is CASSWTGGYEQFF. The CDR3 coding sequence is TGTGCCAGCAGCTGGACAGGGGGTTATGAGCAGTTCTTC.

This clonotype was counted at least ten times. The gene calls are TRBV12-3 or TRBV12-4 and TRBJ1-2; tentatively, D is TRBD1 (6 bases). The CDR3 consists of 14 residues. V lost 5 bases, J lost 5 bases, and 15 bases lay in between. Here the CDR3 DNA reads TGTGCCAGCAGTCTCGATGACAGGAAGTATGGCTACACCTTC. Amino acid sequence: CASSLDDRKYGYTF.

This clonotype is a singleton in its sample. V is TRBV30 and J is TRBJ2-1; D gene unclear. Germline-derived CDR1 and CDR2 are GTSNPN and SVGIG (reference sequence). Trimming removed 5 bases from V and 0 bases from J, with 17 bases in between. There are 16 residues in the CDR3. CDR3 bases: TGTGCCTGGGGGAACACGGGTCTTAGCTCCTACAATGAGCAGTTCTTC. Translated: CAWGNTGLSSYNEQFF. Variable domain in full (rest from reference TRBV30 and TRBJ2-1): SQTIHQWPATLVQPVGSPLSLECTVEGTSNPNLYWYRQAAGRGLQLLFYSVGIGQISSEVPQNLSASRPQDRQFILSSKKLLLSDSGFYLCAWGNTGLSSYNEQFFGPGTRLTVL.

CDR3 nucleotides: TGTGCCAGCAGCTGGGGGACAGGGCCCATCTCAGATACGCAGTATTTT. It encodes CASSWGTGPISDTQYF. The V and J genes are TRBV5-6 and TRBJ2-3; 9 nucleotides align to TRBD1. With V trimmed by 3 bases and J by 4 bases, 9 bases remained unmatched. This CDR3 spans 16 amino acids. Germline V gene data show CDR1 as SGHDT and CDR2 as YYEEEE.

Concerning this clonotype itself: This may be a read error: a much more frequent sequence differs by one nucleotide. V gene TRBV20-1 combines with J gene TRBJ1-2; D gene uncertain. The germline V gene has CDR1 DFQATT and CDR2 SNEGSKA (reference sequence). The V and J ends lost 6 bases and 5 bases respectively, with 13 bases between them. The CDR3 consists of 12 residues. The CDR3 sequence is CSAVTSSYGYTF. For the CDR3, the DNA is TGCAGTGCCGTCACCAGTTCTTATGGCTACACCTTC.

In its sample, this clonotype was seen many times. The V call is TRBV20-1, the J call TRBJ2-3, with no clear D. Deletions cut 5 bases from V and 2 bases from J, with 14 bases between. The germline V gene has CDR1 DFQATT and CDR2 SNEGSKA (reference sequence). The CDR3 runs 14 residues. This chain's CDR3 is CSASRPVITDTQYF. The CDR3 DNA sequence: TGCAGTGCTTCCCGACCGGTAATCACAGATACGCAGTATTTT.

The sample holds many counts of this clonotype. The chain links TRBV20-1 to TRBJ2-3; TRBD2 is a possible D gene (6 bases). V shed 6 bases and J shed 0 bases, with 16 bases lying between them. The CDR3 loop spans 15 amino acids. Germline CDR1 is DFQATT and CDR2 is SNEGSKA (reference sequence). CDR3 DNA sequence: TGCAGTGCCCCAGTGGGGGGTATAAGCACAGATACGCAGTATTTT. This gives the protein CSAPVGGISTDTQYF.

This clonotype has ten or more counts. CDR3 in DNA: TGCAGTGCTGGGGGGAACAACTATGGCTACACCTTC. Its protein is CSAGGNNYGYTF. The chain recombines TRBV20-1 with TRBJ1-2; a weak D match, TRBD1 (5 bases). Germline CDR1 DFQATT, CDR2 SNEGSKA (reference sequence). The CDR3 sequence is 12 residues long. Trimming took 5 bases from V and 2 from J, leaving 9 bases between them.

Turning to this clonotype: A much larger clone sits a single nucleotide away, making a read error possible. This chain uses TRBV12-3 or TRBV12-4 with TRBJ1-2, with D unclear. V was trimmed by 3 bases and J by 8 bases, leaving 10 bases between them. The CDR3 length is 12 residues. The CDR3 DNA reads TGTGCCAGCAGTTTCGATCTCCGGGGCTACACCTTC. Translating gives CASSFDLRGYTF.

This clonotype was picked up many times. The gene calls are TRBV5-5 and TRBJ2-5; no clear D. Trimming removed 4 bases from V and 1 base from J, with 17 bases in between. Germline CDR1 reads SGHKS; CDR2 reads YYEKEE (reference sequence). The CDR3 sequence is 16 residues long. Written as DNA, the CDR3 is TGTGCCAGCAGCCAGTTCTCGGTTTCAGGCCAAGAGACCCAGTACTTC. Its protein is CASSQFSVSGQETQYF.

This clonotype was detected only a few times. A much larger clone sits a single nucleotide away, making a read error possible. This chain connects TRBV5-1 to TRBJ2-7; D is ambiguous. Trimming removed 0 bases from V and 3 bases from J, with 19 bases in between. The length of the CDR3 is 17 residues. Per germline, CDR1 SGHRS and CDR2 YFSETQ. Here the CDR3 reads CASSLAPLLSNGYEQYF. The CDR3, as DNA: TGCGCCAGCAGCTTGGCCCCCCTCTTGAGCAACGGCTACGAGCAGTACTTC.

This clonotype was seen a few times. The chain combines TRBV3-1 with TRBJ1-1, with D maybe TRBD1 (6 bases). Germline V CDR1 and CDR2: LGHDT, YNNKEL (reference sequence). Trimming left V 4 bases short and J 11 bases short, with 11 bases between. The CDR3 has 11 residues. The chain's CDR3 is CASSLQGLAFF. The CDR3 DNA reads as TGTGCCAGCAGCCTACAGGGTCTGGCTTTCTTT.

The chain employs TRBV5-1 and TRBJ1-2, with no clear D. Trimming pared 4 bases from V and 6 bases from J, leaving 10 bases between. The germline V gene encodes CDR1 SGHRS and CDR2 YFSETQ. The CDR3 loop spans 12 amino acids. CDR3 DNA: TGCGCCAGCAGCCCTCCCGGGGATGGCTACACCTTC. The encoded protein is CASSPPGDGYTF.

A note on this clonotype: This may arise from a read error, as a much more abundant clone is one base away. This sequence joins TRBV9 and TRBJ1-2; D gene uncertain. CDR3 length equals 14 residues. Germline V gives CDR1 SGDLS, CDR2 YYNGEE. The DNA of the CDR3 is TGTGCCAACAGCGTAGATAGGGCGGCCGATGGCTACACCTTC. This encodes CANSVDRAADGYTF.

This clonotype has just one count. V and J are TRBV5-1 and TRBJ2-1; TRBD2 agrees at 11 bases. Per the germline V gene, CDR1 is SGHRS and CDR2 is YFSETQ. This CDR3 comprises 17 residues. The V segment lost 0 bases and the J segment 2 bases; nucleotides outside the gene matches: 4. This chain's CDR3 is CASSLATSGRTYNEQFF. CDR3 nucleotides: TGCGCCAGCAGCTTGGCTACTAGCGGGAGAACCTACAATGAGCAGTTCTTC.

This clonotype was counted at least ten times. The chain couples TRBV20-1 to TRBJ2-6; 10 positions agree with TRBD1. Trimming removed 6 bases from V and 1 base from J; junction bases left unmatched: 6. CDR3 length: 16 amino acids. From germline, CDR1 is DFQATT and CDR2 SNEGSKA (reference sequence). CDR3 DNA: TGCAGTGCCCTAGACAGGGGGCGATCTGGGGCCAACGTCCTGACTTTC. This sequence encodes CSALDRGRSGANVLTF.

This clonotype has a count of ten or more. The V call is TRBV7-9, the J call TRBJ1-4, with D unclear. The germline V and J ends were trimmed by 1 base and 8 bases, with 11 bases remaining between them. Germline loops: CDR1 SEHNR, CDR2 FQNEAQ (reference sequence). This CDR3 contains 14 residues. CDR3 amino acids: CASSLVPGDEKLFF. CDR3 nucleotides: TGTGCCAGCAGCTTAGTCCCCGGAGACGAAAAACTGTTTTTT. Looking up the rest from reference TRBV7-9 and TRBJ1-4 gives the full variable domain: DTGVSQNPRHKITKRGQNVTFRCDPISEHNRLYWYRQTLGQGPEFLTYFQNEAQLEKSRLLSDRFSAERPKGSFSTLEIQRTEQGDSAMYLCASSLVPGDEKLFFGSGTQLSVL.

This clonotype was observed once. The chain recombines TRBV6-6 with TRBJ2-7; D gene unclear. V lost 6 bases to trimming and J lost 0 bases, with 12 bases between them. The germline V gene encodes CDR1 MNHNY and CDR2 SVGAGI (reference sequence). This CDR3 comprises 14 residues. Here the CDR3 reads CASRTTRPSYEQYF. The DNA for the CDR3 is TGTGCCAGCAGGACCACACGCCCCTCCTACGAGCAGTACTTC.

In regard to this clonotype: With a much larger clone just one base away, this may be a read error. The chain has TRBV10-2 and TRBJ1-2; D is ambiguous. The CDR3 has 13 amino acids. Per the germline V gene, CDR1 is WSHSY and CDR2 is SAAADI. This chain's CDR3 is CTTQDGTPNGYTF. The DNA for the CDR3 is TGCACCACCCAGGACGGAACCCCCAATGGCTACACCTTC.

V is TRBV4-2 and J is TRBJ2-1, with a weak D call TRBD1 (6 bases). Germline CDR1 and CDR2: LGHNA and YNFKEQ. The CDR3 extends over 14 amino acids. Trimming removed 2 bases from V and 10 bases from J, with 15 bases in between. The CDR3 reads CASSQPERGKEQFF. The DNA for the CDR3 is TGTGCCAGCAGCCAACCGGAGAGGGGGAAGGAGCAGTTCTTC.

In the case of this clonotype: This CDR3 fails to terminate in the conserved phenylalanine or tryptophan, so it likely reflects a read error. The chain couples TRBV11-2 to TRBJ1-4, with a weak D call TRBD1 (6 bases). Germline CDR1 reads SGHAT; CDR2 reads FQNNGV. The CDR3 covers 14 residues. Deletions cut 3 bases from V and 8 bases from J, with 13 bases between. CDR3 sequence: CASSFSDGGEKLFS. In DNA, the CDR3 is TGTGCCAGCAGCTTTTCGGACGGGGGCGAAAAACTGTTTTCT.

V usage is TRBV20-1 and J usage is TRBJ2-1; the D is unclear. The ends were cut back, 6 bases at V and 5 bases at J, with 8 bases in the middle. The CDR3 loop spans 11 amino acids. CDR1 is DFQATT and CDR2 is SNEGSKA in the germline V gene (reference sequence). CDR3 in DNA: TGCAGTGCAGCAGTCAACAATGAGCAGTTCTTC. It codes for CSAAVNNEQFF.

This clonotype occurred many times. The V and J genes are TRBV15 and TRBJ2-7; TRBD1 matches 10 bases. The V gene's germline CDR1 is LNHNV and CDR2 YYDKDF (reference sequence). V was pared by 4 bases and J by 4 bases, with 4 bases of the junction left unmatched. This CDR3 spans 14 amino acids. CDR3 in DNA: TGTGCCACCAGCAAGGGACAGGGGACGTACGAGCAGTACTTC. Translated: CATSKGQGTYEQYF.